Listed below are T cell receptor beta chains from one sample, sequenced in a study of blood T cell repertoires in COVID-19. Libraries were prepared by immunoSEQ multiplex PCR; TCRdb keeps only in-frame clonotypes and omits some of them. The table shows some 370,000 clones, with 80% to 90% occurring only once. Specimen: peripheral blood. The origin of the receptors is a man in his forties with acute or convalescent COVID-19. Each CDR3 is given with its conserved first and last residue. The D gene is left open where the match is weak. The listing skips clone size in some rows; elsewhere it reads once, few, many or a size class.

d_gene: -; v_gene: TRBV6-6; abundance: -; j_gene: TRBJ2-7; CDR3nt: TGTGCCAGCAGTCCCCCGGGCGAGCAGTACTTC; CDR3aa: CASSPPGEQYF
d_gene: TRBD1; v_gene: TRBV28; abundance: -; j_gene: TRBJ2-5; CDR3nt: TGTGCCAGCAGTGTTTTTGGGTCGGTTTGGGACAGAAAGAAGAGTAACCAAGAGACCCAGTACTTC; CDR3aa: CASSVFGSVWDRKKSNQETQYF
d_gene: -; v_gene: TRBV6-5; abundance: -; j_gene: TRBJ2-2; CDR3nt: TGTGCCAGCAGTCAACGCGGACAGAACACCGGGGAGCTGTTTTTT; CDR3aa: CASSQRGQNTGELFF
d_gene: -; v_gene: TRBV7-8; abundance: -; j_gene: TRBJ1-6; CDR3nt: TGTGCCAGCAGCGGGGAGGGCATCGGGAATTCACCCCTCCACTTT; CDR3aa: CASSGEGIGNSPLHF
d_gene: TRBD1; v_gene: TRBV2; abundance: -; j_gene: TRBJ1-1; CDR3nt: TGTGCCAGCAGCGGGACAGGAGGCACTGAAGCTTTCTTT; CDR3aa: CASSGTGGTEAFF
d_gene: -; v_gene: TRBV30; abundance: -; j_gene: TRBJ2-3; CDR3nt: TGTGCCTGGAGTTTGCAGGTCCCAGATACGCAGTATTTT; CDR3aa: CAWSLQVPDTQYF
d_gene: -; v_gene: TRBV7-8; abundance: -; j_gene: TRBJ1-6; CDR3nt: TGTGCCAGCAGCTTCCAGGGTAATTCACCCCTCCACTTT; CDR3aa: CASSFQGNSPLHF
d_gene: -; v_gene: TRBV18; abundance: -; j_gene: TRBJ2-7; CDR3nt: TGTGCCAGCTCACCAGGAGGGCAAGGGTCCGAGCAGTACTTC; CDR3aa: CASSPGGQGSEQYF
d_gene: TRBD2; v_gene: TRBV10-1; abundance: -; j_gene: TRBJ2-1; CDR3nt: TGCGCCAGCAGTGAATCCCTAACGGGAGGGAGCTCGGGAAATGAGCAGTTCTTC; CDR3aa: CASSESLTGGSSGNEQFF
d_gene: -; v_gene: TRBV19; abundance: -; j_gene: TRBJ1-6; CDR3nt: TGTGCCAGTAGTATTGGCAGGGTCGAAGGATCACCCCTCCACTTT; CDR3aa: CASSIGRVEGSPLHF
d_gene: TRBD2; v_gene: TRBV28; abundance: -; j_gene: TRBJ2-3; CDR3nt: TGTGCCAGCAGTTTTCGGCTAGCGGCTAGCACAGATACGCAGTATTTT; CDR3aa: CASSFRLAASTDTQYF
d_gene: TRBD2; v_gene: TRBV6-4; abundance: -; j_gene: TRBJ2-1; CDR3nt: TGTGCCAGCAGTGAGACTAGCGGGGGGGTCTATGAGCAGTTCTTC; CDR3aa: CASSETSGGVYEQFF
d_gene: -; v_gene: TRBV6-1; abundance: -; j_gene: TRBJ1-1; CDR3nt: TGTGCCAGCAGTGAACCGTGGGTCAACCGAGGCACTGAAGCTTTCTTT; CDR3aa: CASSEPWVNRGTEAFF
d_gene: TRBD1; v_gene: TRBV6-6; abundance: -; j_gene: TRBJ1-1; CDR3nt: TGTGCCAGCCGGACAGGGGGCACTGAAGCTTTCTTT; CDR3aa: CASRTGGTEAFF
d_gene: -; v_gene: TRBV29-1; abundance: -; j_gene: TRBJ1-1; CDR3nt: TGCAGCGGCCAGGGGACCACATCTTTGAACACTGAAGCTTTCTTT; CDR3aa: CSGQGTTSLNTEAFF
d_gene: TRBD1; v_gene: TRBV30; abundance: -; j_gene: TRBJ1-5; CDR3nt: TGTGCCTGGGGGGGACAGGGAAATCAGCCCCAGCATTTT; CDR3aa: CAWGGQGNQPQHF
d_gene: -; v_gene: TRBV18; abundance: -; j_gene: TRBJ1-2; CDR3nt: TGTGCCAGCTCACCCCCTCCGCAGGGTGAATCCGTCCGGTTATATGGCTACACCTTC; CDR3aa: CASSPPPQGESVRLYGYTF
d_gene: TRBD1; v_gene: TRBV30; abundance: -; j_gene: TRBJ1-4; CDR3nt: TGTGCCTGGAGTGTCTTCCAAGGGGGCTTTTTCAGGAGTGAAAAACTGTTTTTT; CDR3aa: CAWSVFQGGFFRSEKLFF
d_gene: -; v_gene: TRBV5-4; abundance: -; j_gene: TRBJ2-3; CDR3nt: TGTGCCAGCAGCTTGGAGGGCGGGGTAACAGATACGCAGTATTTT; CDR3aa: CASSLEGGVTDTQYF
d_gene: TRBD1; v_gene: TRBV2; abundance: -; j_gene: TRBJ1-2; CDR3nt: TGTGCCAGCAGGCGACAGGGAGCTAACTATGGCTACACCTTC; CDR3aa: CASRRQGANYGYTF
d_gene: -; v_gene: TRBV27; abundance: once; j_gene: TRBJ2-7; CDR3nt: TGTGCCAGCACGTCGCAGGGAGGCTACGAGCAGTACTTC; CDR3aa: CASTSQGGYEQYF
d_gene: -; v_gene: TRBV4-1; abundance: -; j_gene: TRBJ1-4; CDR3nt: -; CDR3aa: CASSQDFGAGTGREVGEKLFF
d_gene: -; v_gene: TRBV6-5; abundance: -; j_gene: TRBJ2-4; CDR3nt: TGTGCCAGCAGTTACTCTGGGGGGGCTATGGACATTCAGTACTTC; CDR3aa: CASSYSGGAMDIQYF
d_gene: -; v_gene: TRBV27; abundance: -; j_gene: TRBJ1-1; CDR3nt: TGTGCCAGCAGTCAACCGACAGAGAACACTGAAGCTTTCTTT; CDR3aa: CASSQPTENTEAFF
d_gene: -; v_gene: TRBV18; abundance: few; j_gene: TRBJ2-1; CDR3nt: TGTGCCAGCTCACCACCTGGGCTTCGCCAAAGCTACAATGAGCAGTTCTTC; CDR3aa: CASSPPGLRQSYNEQFF
d_gene: TRBD1; v_gene: TRBV5-1; abundance: -; j_gene: TRBJ2-7; CDR3nt: TGCGCCAGCAGCTTGGTGACAGGGGCCTCCTACGAGCAGTACTTC; CDR3aa: CASSLVTGASYEQYF
d_gene: TRBD1; v_gene: TRBV2; abundance: -; j_gene: TRBJ1-6; CDR3nt: TGTGCCAGCAGTGGCGGGACAGGGGTTGACATCAATTCACCCCTCCACTTT; CDR3aa: CASSGGTGVDINSPLHF
d_gene: TRBD1; v_gene: TRBV6-5; abundance: -; j_gene: TRBJ1-4; CDR3nt: TGTGCCAGCAGCCTAATGGGACAGTTTAATGAAAAACTGTTTTTT; CDR3aa: CASSLMGQFNEKLFF
d_gene: TRBD1; v_gene: TRBV5-5; abundance: -; j_gene: TRBJ2-7; CDR3nt: TGTGCCAGCAGCTGGGACAGGGTTTCCTACGAGCAGTACTTC; CDR3aa: CASSWDRVSYEQYF
d_gene: TRBD2; v_gene: TRBV27; abundance: -; j_gene: TRBJ2-5; CDR3nt: TGTGCCAGCAGTTTTAAAAGCGGGGGTGTGTCTGGGACCCAGTACTTC; CDR3aa: CASSFKSGGVSGTQYF
d_gene: -; v_gene: TRBV29-1; abundance: -; j_gene: TRBJ1-1; CDR3nt: TGCAGCGTCGGGCGGACAGTCATAACCGAGGGGAACACTGAAGCTTTCTTT; CDR3aa: CSVGRTVITEGNTEAFF
d_gene: TRBD1; v_gene: TRBV28; abundance: once; j_gene: TRBJ2-5; CDR3nt: TGTGCCAGCAGCGAGGGACAGGGAACAATCCAAGAGACCCAGTACTTC; CDR3aa: CASSEGQGTIQETQYF
d_gene: TRBD1; v_gene: TRBV7-3; abundance: -; j_gene: TRBJ1-1; CDR3nt: TGTGCCAGCAGTTCGGGACAGGGTTGGAACACTGAAGCTTTCTTT; CDR3aa: CASSSGQGWNTEAFF
d_gene: -; v_gene: TRBV13; abundance: -; j_gene: TRBJ1-1; CDR3nt: TGTGCCAGCAGCTCCCGGTACACTGAAGCTTTCTTT; CDR3aa: CASSSRYTEAFF
d_gene: TRBD1; v_gene: TRBV24-1; abundance: -; j_gene: TRBJ2-1; CDR3nt: TGTGCCACCAGTGACTCGCGGGACAGGGTTCACAATGAGCAGTTCTTC; CDR3aa: CATSDSRDRVHNEQFF
d_gene: TRBD1; v_gene: TRBV6-1; abundance: -; j_gene: TRBJ1-1; CDR3nt: TGTGCCAGCAGTGATCAGGGGGTGAACACTGAAGCTTTCTTT; CDR3aa: CASSDQGVNTEAFF
d_gene: -; v_gene: TRBV7-3; abundance: -; j_gene: TRBJ1-2; CDR3nt: TGTGCCAGCAGCCCCATAGGACTTATTGGCTACACCTTC; CDR3aa: CASSPIGLIGYTF
d_gene: TRBD1; v_gene: TRBV3-1/TRBV3-2; abundance: -; j_gene: TRBJ1-5; CDR3nt: TGTGCCAGCAGCCAAGAGGGGACAGGGCCCTATAGCAATCAGCCCCAGCATTTT; CDR3aa: CASSQEGTGPYSNQPQHF
d_gene: TRBD2; v_gene: TRBV5-1; abundance: -; j_gene: TRBJ2-5; CDR3nt: TGCGCCAGCAGCTTGACCGGGGGGGCCCCAGAGACCCAGTACTTC; CDR3aa: CASSLTGGAPETQYF
d_gene: TRBD1; v_gene: TRBV9; abundance: -; j_gene: TRBJ2-1; CDR3nt: TGTGCCAGCAGCGCCCGGACAGGGGTCTATGAGCAGTTCTTC; CDR3aa: CASSARTGVYEQFF
d_gene: TRBD1; v_gene: TRBV4-2; abundance: -; j_gene: TRBJ1-2; CDR3nt: TGTGCCAGCAGCCAAGAGACAGGGGATACCTATGGCTACACCTTC; CDR3aa: CASSQETGDTYGYTF
d_gene: -; v_gene: TRBV28; abundance: -; j_gene: TRBJ1-4; CDR3nt: TGTGCCAGCAGTTTTCCAGACAAACGCGCAACTAATGAAAAACTGTTTTTT; CDR3aa: CASSFPDKRATNEKLFF
d_gene: TRBD2; v_gene: TRBV5-1; abundance: -; j_gene: TRBJ2-3; CDR3nt: TGCGCCAGCAGCCGCGGGGGGTCTTTCACAGATACGCAGTATTTT; CDR3aa: CASSRGGSFTDTQYF
d_gene: -; v_gene: TRBV12-3/TRBV12-4; abundance: -; j_gene: TRBJ1-1; CDR3nt: TGTGCCAGCAGTCCAGGGGTGACTGAAGCTTTCTTT; CDR3aa: CASSPGVTEAFF
d_gene: TRBD1; v_gene: TRBV27; abundance: -; j_gene: TRBJ1-2; CDR3nt: TGTGCCAGCAGTTGGGACAGGGGAGTAGGCTATGGCTACACCTTC; CDR3aa: CASSWDRGVGYGYTF
d_gene: -; v_gene: TRBV3-1/TRBV3-2; abundance: -; j_gene: TRBJ1-2; CDR3nt: TGTGCCAGCAGTAACAGGGCCGCTAACTATGGCTACACCTTC; CDR3aa: CASSNRAANYGYTF
d_gene: -; v_gene: TRBV2; abundance: -; j_gene: TRBJ2-7; CDR3nt: TGTGCCAGCACTGACGGAGGACAGCCCTCCTACGAGCAGTACTTC; CDR3aa: CASTDGGQPSYEQYF
d_gene: -; v_gene: TRBV3-1/TRBV3-2; abundance: once; j_gene: TRBJ2-3; CDR3nt: TGTGCCAGCAGCCAAGAGGGGGGAGCTTCAGATACGCAGTATTTT; CDR3aa: CASSQEGGASDTQYF